This T cell receptor (beta chain) appears in the sequencing data of a study of shared clonotypes between healthy human individuals. Points from the study as a whole: The sole specimen, blood, was sampled, and tissue repertoires likely differ. Across a few donors, naive CD4 shared 4.5% to 6%, naive CD8 around 3.8%, memory CD4 2% to 2.5%, memory CD8 0.4%.

The assay was carried out at the deep level. Across several immunoSEQ plates, the genomic DNA of each subset was split evenly. TCRdb's copy holds only in-frame clones and misses some; the assay was immunoSEQ multiplex PCR. The repertoire includes roughly 170,000 clones, 60% to 75% of them detected once, and 10% sits in the top ten. Comment on this clone: Antigen: not known.

CDR1 is SGHAT, CDR2 FQNNGV, per germline. CDR3 size: 14 residues. With 5 bases clipped from V and 8 bases from J, the junction kept 8 bases outside the gene matches. The TCR comes from a man under 40 in good health. Sequencing used memory CD4+ T cells sorted from blood. Subset reported: CD45RA-negative fraction. The gene calls are TRBV11-2 and TRBJ1-4, with 7 bases identical to TRBD1. In DNA, the CDR3 is TGTGCCAGCAGCAAGGGACAGTTTACCGAAAAACTGTTTTTT. It specifies CASSKGQFTEKLFF.